This T cell receptor (beta chain) was sequenced during a study of T cells after yellow fever vaccination. Study results and caveats: Some clonotypes, a small share, were shared between CD4 and CD8 compartments. Abundant contaminating clonotypes from the bulk population could appear in FACS-sorted repertoires. After the booster, 96% of CD4 and roughly nine tenths of CD8 primary-response clones were re-detected.

TCRdb called the 5' RACE reads again in MiXCR, with one record for every CDR3 protein. This table holds some 200,000 distinct CDR3 sequences, less than 3.5% found once. Germline CDR1 LNHNV, CDR2 YYDKDF (reference sequence). The CDR3 totals 16 residues. Trimming pared 2 bases from V and 4 bases from J, leaving 17 bases between. This clonotype was detected ten times or more. Its specificity is not known. The TCR sequence derives from a man aged 18 to 29 who received the YFV17D yellow fever vaccine. The chain is built from TRBV15 and TRBJ1-2, with D possibly being TRBD1 (5 bases). The specimen comprised CD4+ T cells sorted from PBMCs, sampled 10 days after the yellow fever booster vaccination. DNA for the CDR3: TGTGCCACCAGCAGACCGATACCTCAGGGTACCTATGGCTACACCTTC. Its protein is CATSRPIPQGTYGYTF.